This TCR beta chain was obtained from a study of yellow fever vaccine responses in identical twins. The CDR3 runs to 13 residues. From germline, CDR1 is SSHAT and CDR2 FNYEAQ (reference sequence). Points from the study as a whole: In identical twins, vaccine T cell responses appeared partly shared and partly individual.

With respect to this clonotype: The antigen remains undetermined. The junction departs from germline at one end; a sequencing error may be responsible.

TCRdb fed the RT-PCR reads into MiXCR, producing one record per CDR3 protein. The repertoire holds about 3,200 distinct CDR3 sequences, with 65% to 85% as singletons. The sequence derives from a woman aged 18-30 years who received the yellow fever vaccine. This chain links TRBV7-7 with TRBJ2-3; D is perhaps TRBD2 (6 bases). This sample comprised T cells from blood (PBMCs), unsorted or a sorted subset (not recorded which), obtained before or after yellow fever vaccination (not recorded which). The CDR3 DNA sequence: TGTGCTAGCAGCTTAGCGGTCACAGATACGCAGTATTTT. Its protein product is CASSLAVTDTQYF.